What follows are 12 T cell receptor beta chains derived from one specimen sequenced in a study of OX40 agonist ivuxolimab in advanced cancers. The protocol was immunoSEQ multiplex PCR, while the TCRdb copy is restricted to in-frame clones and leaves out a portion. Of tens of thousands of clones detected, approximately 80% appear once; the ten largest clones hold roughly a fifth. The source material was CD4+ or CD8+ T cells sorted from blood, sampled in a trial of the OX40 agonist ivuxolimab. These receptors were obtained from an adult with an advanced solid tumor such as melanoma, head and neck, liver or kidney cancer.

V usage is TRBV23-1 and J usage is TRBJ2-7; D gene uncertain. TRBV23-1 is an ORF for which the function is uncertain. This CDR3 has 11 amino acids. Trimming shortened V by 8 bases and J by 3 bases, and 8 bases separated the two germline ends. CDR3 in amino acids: CASRTGYEQYF. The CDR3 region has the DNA TGCGCCAGCCGGACCGGCTACGAGCAGTACTTC.

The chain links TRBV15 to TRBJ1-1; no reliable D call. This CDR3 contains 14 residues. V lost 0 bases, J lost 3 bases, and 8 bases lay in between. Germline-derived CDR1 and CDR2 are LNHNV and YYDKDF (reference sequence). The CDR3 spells CATSRDFGDTEAFF. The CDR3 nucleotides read TGTGCCACCAGCAGAGATTTCGGGGACACTGAAGCTTTCTTT. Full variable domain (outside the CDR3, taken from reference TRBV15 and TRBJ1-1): DAMVIQNPRYQVTQFGKPVTLSCSQTLNHNVMYWYQQKSSQAPKLLFHYYDKDFNNEADTPDNFQSRRPNTSFCFLDIRSPGLGDTAMYLCATSRDFGDTEAFFGQGTRLTVV.

CDR3 nucleotide sequence: TGTGCCAGCAGCAAAGAAAGGAGCTCCTACAATGAGCAGTTCTTC. Translated, it gives CASSKERSSYNEQFF. This chain links TRBV21-1 with TRBJ2-1; TRBD2 is the table's D call and was not checked against the DNA. TRBV21-1 is an annotated pseudogene. This CDR3 is 15 amino acids long.

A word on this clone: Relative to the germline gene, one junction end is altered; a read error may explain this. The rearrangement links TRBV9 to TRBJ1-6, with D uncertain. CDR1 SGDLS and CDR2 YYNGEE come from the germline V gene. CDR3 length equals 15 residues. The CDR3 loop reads CASSPRSGNNSPLHF. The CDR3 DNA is TGTGCCAGCAGCCCCCGTTCGGGTAATAACTCACCCCTCCACTTT.

The CDR3 loop is CASSVGGATSGNTIYF. Written as DNA, the CDR3 is TGTGCCAGCAGTGTAGGGGGCGCGACTTCTGGAAACACCATATATTTT. V gene TRBV6-6 combines with J gene TRBJ1-3; 7 nucleotides line up with TRBD1. Per the germline V gene, CDR1 is MNHNY and CDR2 is SVGAGI (reference sequence). The CDR3 is 16 residues long. V lost 5 bases and J lost 1; bases outside the gene matches: 8.

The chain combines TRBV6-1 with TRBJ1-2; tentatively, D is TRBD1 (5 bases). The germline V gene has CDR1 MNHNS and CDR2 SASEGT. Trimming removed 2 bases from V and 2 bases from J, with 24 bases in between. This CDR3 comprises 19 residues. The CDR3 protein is CASSESFNVVMRGNYGYTF. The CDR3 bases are TGTGCCAGCAGTGAATCTTTTAATGTGGTTATGCGGGGCAACTATGGCTACACCTTC.

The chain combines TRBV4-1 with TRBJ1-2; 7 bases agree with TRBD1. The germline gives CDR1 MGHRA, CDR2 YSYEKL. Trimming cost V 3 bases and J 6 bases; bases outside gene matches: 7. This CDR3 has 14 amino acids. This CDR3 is CASSQLGQVDGYTF. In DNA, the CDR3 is TGCGCCAGCAGCCAGCTCGGACAGGTAGATGGCTACACCTTC.

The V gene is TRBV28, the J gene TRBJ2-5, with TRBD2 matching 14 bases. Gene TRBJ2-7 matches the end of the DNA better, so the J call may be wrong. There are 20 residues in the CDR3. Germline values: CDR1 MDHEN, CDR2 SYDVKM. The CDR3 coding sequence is TGTGCCAGCAGTTTATGGGGTTCGGGACTAGCGGGGGCCGCGACCTACGAGCAGTACTTC. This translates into CASSLWGSGLAGAATYEQYF.

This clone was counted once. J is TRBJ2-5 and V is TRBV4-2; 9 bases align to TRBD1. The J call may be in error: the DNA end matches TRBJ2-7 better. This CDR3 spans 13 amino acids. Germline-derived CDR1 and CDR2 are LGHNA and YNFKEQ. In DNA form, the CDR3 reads TGTGCCAGCAGGGAAACAGGGGGCGACGAGCAGTACTTC. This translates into CASRETGGDEQYF.

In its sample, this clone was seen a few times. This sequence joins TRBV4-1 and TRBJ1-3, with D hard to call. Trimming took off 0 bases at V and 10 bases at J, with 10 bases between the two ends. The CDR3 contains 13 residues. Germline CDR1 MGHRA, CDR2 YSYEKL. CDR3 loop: CASSQDTRGTIYF. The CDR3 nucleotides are TGCGCCAGCAGCCAAGATACGAGAGGGACCATATATTTT.

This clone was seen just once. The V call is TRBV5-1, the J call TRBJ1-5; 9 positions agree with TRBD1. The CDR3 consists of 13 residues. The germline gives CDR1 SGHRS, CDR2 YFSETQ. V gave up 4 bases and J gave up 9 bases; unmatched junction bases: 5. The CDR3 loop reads CASSVGTGRPQHF. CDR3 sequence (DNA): TGCGCCAGCAGCGTCGGGACAGGGCGGCCCCAGCATTTT. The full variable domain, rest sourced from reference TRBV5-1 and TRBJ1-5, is KAGVTQTPRYLIKTRGQQVTLSCSPISGHRSVSWYQQTPGQGLQFLFEYFSETQRNKGNFPGRFSGRQFSNSRSEMNVSTLELGDSALYLCASSVGTGRPQHFGDGTRLSIL.

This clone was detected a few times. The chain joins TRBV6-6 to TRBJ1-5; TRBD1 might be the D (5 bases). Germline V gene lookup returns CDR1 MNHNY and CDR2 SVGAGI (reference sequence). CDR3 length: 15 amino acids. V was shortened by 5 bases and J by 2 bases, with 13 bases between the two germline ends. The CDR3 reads CASSRNGGGNQPQHF. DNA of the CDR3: TGTGCCAGCAGTAGAAACGGGGGAGGCAATCAGCCCCAGCATTTT.